This T cell receptor (beta chain) was captured in a study of neurological immune-mediated disorders. MiXCR, applied by TCRdb to the 5' RACE reads, yields one record per CDR3 protein. Of some 100,000 distinct CDR3 sequences listed, approximately 13% are singletons. This clonotype was recorded many times. Sample time point: longitudinal time-point 2. The CDR3 spans 15 residues. Germline V gene sequence: CDR1 LGHDT, CDR2 YNNKEL (reference sequence). Trimming removed 3 bases from V and 5 bases from J, with 13 bases in between. This rearrangement joins TRBV3-1 to TRBJ2-2; D is uncertain. Sequenced input: PBMCs. The receptor comes from a female donor with HTLV-1-associated myelopathy (HAM/TSP). CDR3 residues: CASSQFLAGTGELFF. The CDR3 bases are TGTGCCAGCAGCCAGTTTTTGGCCGGTACCGGGGAGCTGTTTTTT. Full variable domain (missing parts from reference TRBV3-1 and TRBJ2-2): DTAVSQTPKYLVTQMGNDKSIKCEQNLGHDTMYWYKQDSKKFLKIMFSYNNKELIINETVPNRFSPKSPDKAHLNLHINSLELGDSAVYFCASSQFLAGTGELFFGEGSRLTVL.